This T cell receptor (beta chain) was sequenced during a study of cytomegalovirus exposure and HLA in healthy donors. Repertoires were generated with immunoSEQ multiplex PCR, while TCRdb's copy carries only in-frame clones and drops some. The sample shows roughly 150,000 clones, about 89% of them seen only once. CDR3 length equals 15 residues. Germline V gene sequence: CDR1 SGHRS, CDR2 YFSETQ. Trimming removed 0 bases from V and 2 bases from J, with 11 bases in between. General study points: As was reported, the classifier diagnosed cytomegalovirus status with high specificity and sensitivity.

A note on this clone: Its antigen is currently unknown.

The chain recombines TRBV5-1 with TRBJ2-5, with D unresolved. Sequencing used PBMCs. The TCR was taken from a woman aged 18-29 years in good health and CMV-seropositive. Here the CDR3 DNA reads TGCGCCAGCAGCTTGGAAGTGGTCGGTCAAGAGACCCAGTACTTC. Translating gives CASSLEVVGQETQYF.